This TCR beta chain was sequenced in a study of T cells after posttransplantation cyclophosphamide. This clone was observed a single time. An end of the junction differs from the germline gene, which may be a read error. This CDR3 is also generated by other DNA sequences in the sample. Measured with immunoSEQ multiplex PCR; TCRdb has only the in-frame clones, and not every one. The sample includes thousands of clones, approximately 69% of them seen just once. Busulfan-fludarabine conditioning, marrow transplant, and cyclophosphamide on days +3 and +4 were administered. The CDR3 is 14 amino acids. In germline, CDR1 is MGHRA, CDR2 YSYEKL.

The V call is TRBV4-1, the J call TRBJ1-6; D unclear. The TCR originated in a female patient between 35 and 55 years old who received an allogeneic stem cell transplant from a related donor, was CMV-positive, and had no GVHD. Among the T cells, some may be from the graft donor. The sequenced sample was CD8+ T cells sorted from PBMCs, obtained 1,000 to 1,200 days after allogeneic stem cell transplant with posttransplant cyclophosphamide. The CDR3 nucleotides read TGCGCCAGCGCCCGGGATACCTATAATTCCCCCCTCCACTTT. Translated, it gives CASARDTYNSPLHF.